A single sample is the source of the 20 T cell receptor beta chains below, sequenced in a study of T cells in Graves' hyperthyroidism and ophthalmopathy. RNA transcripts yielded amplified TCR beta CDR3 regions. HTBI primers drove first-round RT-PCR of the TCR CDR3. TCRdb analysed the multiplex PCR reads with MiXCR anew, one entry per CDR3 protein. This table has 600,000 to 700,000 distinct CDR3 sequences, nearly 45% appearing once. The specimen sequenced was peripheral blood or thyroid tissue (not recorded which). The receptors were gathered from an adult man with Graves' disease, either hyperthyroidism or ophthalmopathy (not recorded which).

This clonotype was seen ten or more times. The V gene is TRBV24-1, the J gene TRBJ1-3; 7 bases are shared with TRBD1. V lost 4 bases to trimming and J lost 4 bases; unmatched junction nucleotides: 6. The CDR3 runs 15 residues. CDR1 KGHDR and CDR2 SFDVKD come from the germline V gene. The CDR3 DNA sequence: TGTGCCACCAGTGAGTCCGGGACAGCCGGAAACACCATATATTTT. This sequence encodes CATSESGTAGNTIYF.

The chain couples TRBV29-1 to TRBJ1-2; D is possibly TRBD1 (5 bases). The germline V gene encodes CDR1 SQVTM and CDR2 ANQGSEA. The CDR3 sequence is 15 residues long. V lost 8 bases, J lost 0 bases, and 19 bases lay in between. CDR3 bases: TGCAGCAGTGAAGGGGCAATCCCGACTAACTATGGCTACACCTTC. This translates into CSSEGAIPTNYGYTF.

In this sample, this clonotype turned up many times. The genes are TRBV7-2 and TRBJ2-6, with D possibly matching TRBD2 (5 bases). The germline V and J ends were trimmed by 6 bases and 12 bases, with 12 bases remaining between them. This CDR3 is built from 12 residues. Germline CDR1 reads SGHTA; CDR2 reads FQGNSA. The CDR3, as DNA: TGTGCCAGCAGAAAGGGAGAATTCGTCCTGACTTTC. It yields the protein CASRKGEFVLTF.

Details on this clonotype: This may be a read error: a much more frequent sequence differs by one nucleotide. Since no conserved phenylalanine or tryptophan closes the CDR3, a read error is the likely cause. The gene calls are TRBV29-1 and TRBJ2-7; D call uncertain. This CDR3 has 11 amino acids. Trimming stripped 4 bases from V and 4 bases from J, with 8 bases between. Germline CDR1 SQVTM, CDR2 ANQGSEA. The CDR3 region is CSVVYGYEQYL. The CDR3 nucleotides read TGCAGCGTTGTATACGGATACGAGCAGTACCTC.

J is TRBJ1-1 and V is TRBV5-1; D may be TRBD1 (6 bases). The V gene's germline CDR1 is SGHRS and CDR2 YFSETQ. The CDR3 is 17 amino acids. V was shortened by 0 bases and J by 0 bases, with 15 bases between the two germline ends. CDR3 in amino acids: CASSLAGAATMNTEAFF. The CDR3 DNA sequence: TGCGCCAGCAGCTTGGCGGGGGCAGCCACCATGAACACTGAAGCTTTCTTT.

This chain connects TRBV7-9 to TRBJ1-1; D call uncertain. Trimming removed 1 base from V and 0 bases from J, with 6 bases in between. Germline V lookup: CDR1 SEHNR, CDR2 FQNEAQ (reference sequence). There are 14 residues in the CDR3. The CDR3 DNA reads TGTGCCAGCAGCTTAGAGATGCTGAACACTGAAGCTTTCTTT. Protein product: CASSLEMLNTEAFF. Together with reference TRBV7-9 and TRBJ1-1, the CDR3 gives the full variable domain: DTGVSQNPRHKITKRGQNVTFRCDPISEHNRLYWYRQTLGQGPEFLTYFQNEAQLEKSRLLSDRFSAERPKGSFSTLEIQRTEQGDSAMYLCASSLEMLNTEAFFGQGTRLTVV.

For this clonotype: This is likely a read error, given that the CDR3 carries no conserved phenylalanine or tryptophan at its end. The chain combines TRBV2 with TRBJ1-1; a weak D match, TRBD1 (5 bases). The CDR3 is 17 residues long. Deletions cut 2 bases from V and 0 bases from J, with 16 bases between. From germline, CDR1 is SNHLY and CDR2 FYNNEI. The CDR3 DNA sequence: TGTGCCAGCAGTGAATTCCCCGGACACGGGCTGAACACTGAAGCTTTCTGT. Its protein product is CASSEFPGHGLNTEAFC.

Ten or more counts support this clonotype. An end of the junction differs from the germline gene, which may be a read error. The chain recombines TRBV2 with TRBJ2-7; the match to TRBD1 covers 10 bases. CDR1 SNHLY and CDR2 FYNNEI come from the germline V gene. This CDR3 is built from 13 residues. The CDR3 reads CASSGDRGYEQYF. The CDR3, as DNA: TGTGCCAGTAGTGGGGACAGGGGCTACGAGCAGTACTTC.

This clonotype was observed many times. The CDR3 spells CASSNTGRLGTEAFF. In DNA, the CDR3 is TGCGCCAGCAGCAACACGGGACGGCTGGGCACTGAAGCTTTCTTT. The chain is built from TRBV10-1 and TRBJ1-1; TRBD1 might be the D (5 bases). The CDR3 consists of 15 residues. Per germline, CDR1 WNHNN and CDR2 SYGVQD (reference sequence). The V end was cut by 6 bases, the J end by 4 bases, with 18 bases between.

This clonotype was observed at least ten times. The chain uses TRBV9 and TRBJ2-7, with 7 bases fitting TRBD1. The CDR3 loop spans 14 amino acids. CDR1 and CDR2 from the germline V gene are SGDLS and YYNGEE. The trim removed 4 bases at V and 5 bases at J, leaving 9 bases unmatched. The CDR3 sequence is CASSTDRVEDEQYF. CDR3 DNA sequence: TGTGCCAGCAGCACCGACAGGGTTGAGGACGAGCAGTACTTC.

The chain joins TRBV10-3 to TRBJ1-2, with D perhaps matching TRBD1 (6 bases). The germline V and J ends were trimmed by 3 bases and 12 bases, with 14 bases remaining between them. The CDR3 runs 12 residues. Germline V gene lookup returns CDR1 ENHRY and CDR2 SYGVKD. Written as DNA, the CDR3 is TGTGCCATCAGTGAAGGGACAACTGGAAACACCTTC. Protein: CAISEGTTGNTF.

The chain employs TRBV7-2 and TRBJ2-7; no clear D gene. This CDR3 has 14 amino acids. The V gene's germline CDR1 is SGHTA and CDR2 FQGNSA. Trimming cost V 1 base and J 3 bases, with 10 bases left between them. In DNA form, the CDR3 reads TGTGCCAGCAGCTTAGGGGCCTCGGTCTACGAGCAGTACTTC. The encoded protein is CASSLGASVYEQYF.

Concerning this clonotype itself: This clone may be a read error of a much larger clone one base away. The CDR3 spells CASGVAPSGETQYF. CDR3 in DNA: TGTGCCAGCGGCGTAGCTCCGAGTGGGGAGACCCAGTACTTC. The genes are TRBV9 and TRBJ2-5, with D unresolved. CDR1 is SGDLS and CDR2 is YYNGEE in the germline V gene. The CDR3 loop spans 14 amino acids.

This CDR3 is CASSVRGDSYNSPLHF. In DNA form, the CDR3 reads TGTGCCAGCAGCGTCCGAGGGGACTCCTATAATTCACCCCTCCACTTT. The chain combines TRBV9 with TRBJ1-6, with TRBD1 as a possible D gene (5 bases). Germline V gene sequence: CDR1 SGDLS, CDR2 YYNGEE. V was trimmed by 2 bases and J by 0 bases, leaving 9 bases between them. This CDR3 region has 16 residues.

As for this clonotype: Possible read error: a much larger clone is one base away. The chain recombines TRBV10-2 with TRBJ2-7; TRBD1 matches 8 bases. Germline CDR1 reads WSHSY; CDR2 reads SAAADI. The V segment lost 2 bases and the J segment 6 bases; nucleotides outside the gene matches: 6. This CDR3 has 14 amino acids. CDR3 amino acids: CASSETTGVAEQYF. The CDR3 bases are TGCGCCAGCAGTGAGACGACAGGGGTGGCCGAGCAGTACTTC.

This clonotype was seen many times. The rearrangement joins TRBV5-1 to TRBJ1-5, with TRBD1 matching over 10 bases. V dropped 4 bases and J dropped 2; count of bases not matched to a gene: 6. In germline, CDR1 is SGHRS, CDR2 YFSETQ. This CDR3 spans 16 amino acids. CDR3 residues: CASSVTGGAGNQPQHF. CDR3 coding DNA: TGCGCCAGCAGCGTGACAGGGGGCGCGGGCAATCAGCCCCAGCATTTT. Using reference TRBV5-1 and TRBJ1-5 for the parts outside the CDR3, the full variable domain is KAGVTQTPRYLIKTRGQQVTLSCSPISGHRSVSWYQQTPGQGLQFLFEYFSETQRNKGNFPGRFSGRQFSNSRSEMNVSTLELGDSALYLCASSVTGGAGNQPQHFGDGTRLSIL.

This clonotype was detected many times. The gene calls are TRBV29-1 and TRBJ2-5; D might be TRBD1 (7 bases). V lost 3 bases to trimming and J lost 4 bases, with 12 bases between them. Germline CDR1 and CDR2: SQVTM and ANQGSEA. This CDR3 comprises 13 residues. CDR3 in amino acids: CSVDWQGGETQYF. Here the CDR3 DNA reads TGCAGCGTTGATTGGCAGGGGGGAGAGACCCAGTACTTC.

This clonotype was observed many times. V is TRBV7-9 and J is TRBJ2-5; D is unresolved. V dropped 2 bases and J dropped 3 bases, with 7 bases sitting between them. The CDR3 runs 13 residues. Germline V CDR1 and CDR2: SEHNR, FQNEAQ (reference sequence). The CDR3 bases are TGTGCCAGCAGCTTAACTGGGGAAGAGACCCAGTACTTC. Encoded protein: CASSLTGEETQYF.

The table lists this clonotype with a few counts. The CDR3 DNA follows: TGCAGTGCCCGCTGGGGGGCTGATTCACCCCTCCACTTT. It specifies CSARWGADSPLHF. V is TRBV20-1 and J is TRBJ1-6; perhaps TRBD1 as D (6 bases). The V end was cut by 6 bases, the J end by 8 bases, with 14 bases between. Germline CDR1 is DFQATT and CDR2 is SNEGSKA (reference sequence). The CDR3 has 13 residues.

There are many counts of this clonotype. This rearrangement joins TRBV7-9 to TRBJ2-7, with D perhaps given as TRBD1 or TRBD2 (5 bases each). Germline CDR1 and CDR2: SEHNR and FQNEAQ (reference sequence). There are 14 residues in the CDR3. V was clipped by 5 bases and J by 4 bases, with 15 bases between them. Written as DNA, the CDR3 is TGTGCCAGCAGCCGTACCGGGACGAGATACGAGCAGTACTTC. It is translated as CASSRTGTRYEQYF. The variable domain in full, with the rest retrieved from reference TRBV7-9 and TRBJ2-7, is DTGVSQNPRHKITKRGQNVTFRCDPISEHNRLYWYRQTLGQGPEFLTYFQNEAQLEKSRLLSDRFSAERPKGSFSTLEIQRTEQGDSAMYLCASSRTGTRYEQYFGPGTRLTVT.